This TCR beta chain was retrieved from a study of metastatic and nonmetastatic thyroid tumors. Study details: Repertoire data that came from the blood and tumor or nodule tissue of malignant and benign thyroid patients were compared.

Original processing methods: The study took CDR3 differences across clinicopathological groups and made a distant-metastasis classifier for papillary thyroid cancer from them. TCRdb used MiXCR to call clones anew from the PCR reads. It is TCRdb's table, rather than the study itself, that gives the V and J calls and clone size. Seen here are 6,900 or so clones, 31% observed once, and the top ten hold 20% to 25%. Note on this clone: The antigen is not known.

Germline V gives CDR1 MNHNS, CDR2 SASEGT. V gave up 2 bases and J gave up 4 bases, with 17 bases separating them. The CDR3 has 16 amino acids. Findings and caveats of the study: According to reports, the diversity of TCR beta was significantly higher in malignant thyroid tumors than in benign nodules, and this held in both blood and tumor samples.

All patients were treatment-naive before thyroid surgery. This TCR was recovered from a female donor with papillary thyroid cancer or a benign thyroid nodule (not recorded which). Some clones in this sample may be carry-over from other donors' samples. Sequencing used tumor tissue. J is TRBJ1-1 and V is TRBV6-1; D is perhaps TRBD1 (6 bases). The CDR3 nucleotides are TGTGCCAGCAGTGAAACGCTTGAGGGGGTTCGCACTGAAGCTTTCTTT. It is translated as CASSETLEGVRTEAFF.